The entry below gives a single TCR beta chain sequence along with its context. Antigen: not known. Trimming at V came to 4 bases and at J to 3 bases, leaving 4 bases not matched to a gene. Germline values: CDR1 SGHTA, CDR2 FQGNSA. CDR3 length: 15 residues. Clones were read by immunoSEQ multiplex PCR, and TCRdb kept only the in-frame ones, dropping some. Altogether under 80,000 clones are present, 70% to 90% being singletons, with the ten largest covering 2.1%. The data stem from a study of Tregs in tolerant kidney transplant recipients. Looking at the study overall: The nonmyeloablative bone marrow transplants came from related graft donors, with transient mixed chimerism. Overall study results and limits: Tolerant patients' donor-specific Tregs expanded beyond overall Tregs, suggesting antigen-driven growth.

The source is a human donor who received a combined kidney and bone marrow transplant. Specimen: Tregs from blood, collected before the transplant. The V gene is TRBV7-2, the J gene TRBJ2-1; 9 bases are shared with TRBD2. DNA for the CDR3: TGTGCCAGCAGCTCCCAACTAGCGGGCTACAATGAGCAGTTCTTC. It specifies CASSSQLAGYNEQFF.